Below are 15 T cell receptor beta chains sequenced from a single sample in a study of control samples from healthy donors and cancer patients. Clones were sequenced by immunoSEQ multiplex PCR, and TCRdb holds only the in-frame ones, with some missing. The data contain about 130,000 clones, roughly nine tenths of them singletons. The sequencing input was blood. These receptors all come from a man in his late teens or twenties in good health.

The chain combines TRBV6-5 with TRBJ2-3; 7 positions agree with TRBD1. The CDR3 consists of 14 residues. From germline, CDR1 is MNHEY and CDR2 SVGAGI. The V and J ends lost 4 bases and 6 bases, in that order; junction bases with no gene match: 7. The chain's CDR3 is CASSLDRVGDTQYF. DNA of the CDR3: TGTGCCAGCAGTTTAGACAGGGTTGGCGATACGCAGTATTTT.

The table lists this clone with a count of one. The chain employs TRBV12-3 or TRBV12-4 and TRBJ2-7; possibly TRBD2 for D (5 bases). Trimming took 5 bases from V and 3 from J, leaving 11 bases between them. The length of the CDR3 is 13 residues. The CDR3 bases are TGTGCCAGCAGTCTACTCCGGGACTACGAGCAGTACTTC. Amino acids: CASSLLRDYEQYF.

This sequence joins TRBV18 and TRBJ2-1, with 9 bases identical to TRBD2. Per the germline V gene, CDR1 is KGHSH and CDR2 is LQKENI. There are 14 residues in the CDR3. With 8 bases clipped from V and 6 bases from J, the junction kept 8 bases outside the gene matches. The chain's CDR3 is CASPALAGANEQFF. The CDR3 bases are TGTGCCAGCCCCGCTTTAGCGGGAGCCAATGAGCAGTTCTTC.

This clone was observed a handful of times. The J gene is TRBJ2-5, the V gene TRBV9, with 8 bases matching TRBD2. There are 16 residues in the CDR3. V was pared by 4 bases and J by 6 bases, with 14 bases of the junction left unmatched. Germline-derived CDR1 and CDR2 are SGDLS and YYNGEE. CDR3 amino acids: CASSKEGSGSGKTQYF. The CDR3 DNA reads as TGTGCCAGCAGCAAAGAGGGAAGCGGGAGTGGAAAGACCCAGTACTTC. Based on the CDR3 plus reference TRBV9 and TRBJ2-5, the full variable domain is DSGVTQTPKHLITATGQRVTLRCSPRSGDLSVYWYQQSLDQGLQFLIQYYNGEERAKGNILERFSAQQFPDLHSELNLSSLELGDSALYFCASSKEGSGSGKTQYFGPGTRLLVL.

This clone has a single count. The rearrangement joins TRBV15 to TRBJ2-7; D is unclear. V shed 0 bases and J shed 7 bases, with 13 bases lying between them. The CDR3 sequence is 14 residues long. Germline V gene data show CDR1 as LNHNV and CDR2 as YYDKDF (reference sequence). The CDR3 DNA reads TGTGCCACCAGCAGAGACCGGACGGCCTGGGAGCAGTACTTC. Its protein product is CATSRDRTAWEQYF.

V is TRBV5-4 and J is TRBJ1-6, with D possibly matching TRBD1 (6 bases). Germline V gives CDR1 SGHNT, CDR2 YYREEE (reference sequence). The V gene lost 0 bases and the J gene lost 14 bases, with 15 bases spanning the gap. The CDR3 is made up of 14 amino acids. The CDR3 sequence is CASSLEGKPGALHF. CDR3 DNA: TGTGCCAGCAGCTTGGAGGGCAAACCAGGGGCCCTCCACTTT.

V usage is TRBV27 and J usage is TRBJ1-1, with D hard to call. V was cut by 5 bases and J by 0 bases, with 10 bases left in between. This CDR3 is built from 14 residues. Germline V CDR1 and CDR2: MNHEY, SMNVEV (reference sequence). Here the CDR3 reads CASSVAGMNTEAFF. The CDR3 DNA sequence: TGTGCCAGCAGTGTGGCCGGCATGAACACTGAAGCTTTCTTT.

This chain links TRBV11-2 with TRBJ2-2, with 7 bases fitting TRBD2. This CDR3 has 15 residues. Trimming took 1 base from V and 6 from J; bases not matched to a gene: 5. Looked up from germline, CDR1 is SGHAT and CDR2 is FQNNGV. Here the CDR3 reads CASSLVGGSSGELFF. The DNA for the CDR3 is TGTGCCAGCAGCTTAGTGGGCGGGAGCTCCGGGGAGCTGTTTTTT.

This clone was recorded once. The rearrangement uses TRBV7-3 and TRBJ2-6; D gene uncertain. V was pared by 5 bases and J by 0 bases, with 17 bases between. CDR3 size: 18 residues. The V gene's germline CDR1 is SGHTA and CDR2 FQGTGA. For the CDR3, the DNA is TGTGCCAGCAGCCCCTTACGGGTTTCGAGCTCTGGGGCCAACGTCCTGACTTTC. This encodes CASSPLRVSSSGANVLTF.

V and J are TRBV24-1 and TRBJ1-1, with a tentative D call TRBD1 (5 bases). The germline V and J ends were trimmed by 9 bases and 1 base, with 11 bases remaining between them. From germline, CDR1 is KGHDR and CDR2 SFDVKD. CDR3 size: 13 residues. Here the CDR3 DNA reads TGTGCCACCCAGGGTAATGGGAACACTGAAGCTTTCTTT. Translated, it gives CATQGNGNTEAFF.

CDR3 DNA: TGTGCCAGCAGTCAAAAACGGGACAGGGCTGCTGAAGCTTTCTTT. This gives the protein CASSQKRDRAAEAFF. The chain carries TRBV6-5 and TRBJ1-1; TRBD1 matches at 9 bases. Germline CDR1 and CDR2: MNHEY and SVGAGI. The trim removed 5 bases at V and 6 bases at J, leaving 10 bases unmatched. This CDR3 has 15 amino acids.

This sequence joins TRBV25-1 and TRBJ2-2; unclear D gene. The V and J ends lost 6 bases and 1 base respectively, with 9 bases between them. CDR1 is MGHDK, CDR2 SYGVNS, per germline. The CDR3 length is 14 residues. Written as DNA, the CDR3 is TGTGCCAGCAGCTCGGACGGGAACACCGGGGAGCTGTTTTTT. Translation: CASSSDGNTGELFF.

The chain has TRBV10-3 and TRBJ2-6; D is unclear. The CDR3 contains 13 residues. CDR1 is ENHRY, CDR2 SYGVKD, per germline. The germline V and J ends were trimmed by 8 bases and 1 base, with 6 bases remaining between them. CDR3 loop: CAISGSGANVLTF. As DNA, the CDR3 is TGTGCCATCTCCGGGTCTGGGGCCAACGTCCTGACTTTC.

The chain couples TRBV12-3 or TRBV12-4 to TRBJ1-5; D is unclear. This CDR3 is 13 amino acids long. V was clipped by 3 bases and J by 5 bases, with 8 bases between them. The CDR3 here is CASSFRPDQPQHF. The DNA for the CDR3 is TGTGCCAGCAGTTTTCGTCCGGATCAGCCCCAGCATTTT.

V and J are TRBV10-3 and TRBJ1-5; D is unclear. CDR1 and CDR2 from the germline V gene are ENHRY and SYGVKD. This CDR3 is built from 14 residues. The ends were cut back, 3 bases at V and 3 bases at J, with 9 bases in the middle. This CDR3 is CAISEGQYNQPQHF. DNA for the CDR3: TGTGCCATCAGTGAAGGGCAGTACAATCAGCCCCAGCATTTT.